This T cell receptor (beta chain) originates from a study of T cell repertoires in ileal Crohn's disease. Broader study findings: Clonality above 26.8% at surgery always came with endoscopic recurrence. High-frequency clones were more common in sorted CD8 than CD4 cells.

This CDR3 has 14 residues. CDR1 is MNHEY and CDR2 is SVGAGI in the germline V gene. Trimming took off 3 bases at V and 0 bases at J, with 9 bases between the two ends. Only a few counts were recorded for this clone. No antigen is known for it. Only in-frame clones appear in the TCRdb table, and some are missing; sequencing was by immunoSEQ multiplex PCR. The sample has a few thousand clones; around 72% are singletons. Patients were adults with ileal or ileocolonic Crohn's disease needing resection. The sample taken for sequencing was ileal tissue. The chain carries TRBV6-5 and TRBJ2-7, with D possibly being TRBD1 (6 bases). The receptor was isolated from an adult with Crohn's disease. CDR3: CASSYRTDSYEQYF. The CDR3 DNA reads as TGTGCCAGCAGTTATAGGACAGACTCCTACGAGCAGTACTTC.